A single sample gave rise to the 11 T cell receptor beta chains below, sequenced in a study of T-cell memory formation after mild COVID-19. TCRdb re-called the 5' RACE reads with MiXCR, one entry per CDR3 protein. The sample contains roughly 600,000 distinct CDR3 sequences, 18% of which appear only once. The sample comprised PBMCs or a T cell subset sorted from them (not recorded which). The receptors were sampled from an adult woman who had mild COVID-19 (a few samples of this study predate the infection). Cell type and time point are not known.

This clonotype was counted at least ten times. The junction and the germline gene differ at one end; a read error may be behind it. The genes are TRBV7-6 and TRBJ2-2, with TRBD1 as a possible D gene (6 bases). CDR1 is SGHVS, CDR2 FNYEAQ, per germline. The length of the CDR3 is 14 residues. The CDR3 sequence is CASSSTGNTGELFF. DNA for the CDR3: TGCGCCAGCAGCTCGACAGGGAACACCGGGGAGCTGTTTTTT.

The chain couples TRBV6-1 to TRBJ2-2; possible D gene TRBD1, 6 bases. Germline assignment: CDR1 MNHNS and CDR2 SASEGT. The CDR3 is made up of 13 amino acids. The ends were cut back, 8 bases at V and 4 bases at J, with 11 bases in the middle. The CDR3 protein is CASVRTVTGELFF. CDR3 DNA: TGTGCCAGCGTGAGGACAGTCACCGGGGAGCTGTTTTTT.

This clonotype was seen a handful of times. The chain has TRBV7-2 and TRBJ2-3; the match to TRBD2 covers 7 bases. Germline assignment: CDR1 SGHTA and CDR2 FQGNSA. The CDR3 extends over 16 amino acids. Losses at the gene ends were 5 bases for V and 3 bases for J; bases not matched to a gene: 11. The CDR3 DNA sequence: TGTGCCAGCAGCCCTCAGAATTCCGGGGGGACAGATACGCAGTATTTT. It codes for CASSPQNSGGTDTQYF.

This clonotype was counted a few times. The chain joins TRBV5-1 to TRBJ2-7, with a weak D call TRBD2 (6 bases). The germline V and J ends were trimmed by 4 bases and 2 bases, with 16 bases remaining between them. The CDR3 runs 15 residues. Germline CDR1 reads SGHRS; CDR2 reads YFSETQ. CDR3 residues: CASSGGLTSTYEQYF. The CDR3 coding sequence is TGCGCCAGCAGCGGGGGACTCACTTCCACCTACGAGCAGTACTTC.

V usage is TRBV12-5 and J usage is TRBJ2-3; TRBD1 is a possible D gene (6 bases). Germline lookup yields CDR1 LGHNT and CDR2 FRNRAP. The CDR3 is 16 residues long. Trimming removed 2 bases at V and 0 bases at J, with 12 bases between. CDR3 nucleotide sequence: TGTGCTAGTGGTTTGACCCCAGGGGTGAGCACAGATACGCAGTATTTT. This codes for CASGLTPGVSTDTQYF.

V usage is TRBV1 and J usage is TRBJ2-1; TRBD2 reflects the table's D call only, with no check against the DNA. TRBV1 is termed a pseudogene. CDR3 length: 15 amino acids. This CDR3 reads CTSSGATSGGSEQFF. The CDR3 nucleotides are TGCACCAGCAGCGGGGCAACTAGCGGGGGGTCCGAGCAGTTCTTC.

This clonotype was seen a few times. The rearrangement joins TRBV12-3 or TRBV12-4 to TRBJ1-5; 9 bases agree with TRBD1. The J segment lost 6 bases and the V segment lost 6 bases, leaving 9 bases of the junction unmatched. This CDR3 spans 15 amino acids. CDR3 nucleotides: TGTGCCAGCAGGCTCGGCACAGGGGGCGGTCAGCCCCAGCATTTT. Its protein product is CASRLGTGGGQPQHF.

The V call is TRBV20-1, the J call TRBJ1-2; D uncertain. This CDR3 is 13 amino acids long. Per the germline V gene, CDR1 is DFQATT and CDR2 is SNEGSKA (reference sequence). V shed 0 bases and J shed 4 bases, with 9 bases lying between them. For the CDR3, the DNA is TGCAGTGCTAGAGATGGCCAGTCCTATGGCTACACCTTC. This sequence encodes CSARDGQSYGYTF.

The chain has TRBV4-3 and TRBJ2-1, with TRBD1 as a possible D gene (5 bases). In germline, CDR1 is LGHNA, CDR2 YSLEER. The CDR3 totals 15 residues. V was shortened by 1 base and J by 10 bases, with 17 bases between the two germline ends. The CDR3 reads CASSQAPQGQVEQFF. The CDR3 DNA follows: TGCGCCAGCAGCCAAGCCCCCCAGGGCCAAGTGGAGCAGTTCTTC.

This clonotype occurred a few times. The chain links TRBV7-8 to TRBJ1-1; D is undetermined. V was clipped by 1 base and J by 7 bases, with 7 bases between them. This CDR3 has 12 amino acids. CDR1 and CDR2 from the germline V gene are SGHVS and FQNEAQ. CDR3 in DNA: TGTGCCAGCAGCTTAGTAGCAGGTGAAGCTTTCTTT. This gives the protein CASSLVAGEAFF.

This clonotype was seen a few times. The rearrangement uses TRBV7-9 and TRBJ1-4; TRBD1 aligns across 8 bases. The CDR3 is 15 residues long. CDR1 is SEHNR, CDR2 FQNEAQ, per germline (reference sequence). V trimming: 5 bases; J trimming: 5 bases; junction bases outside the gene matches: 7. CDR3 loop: CASSPRTGPNEKLFF. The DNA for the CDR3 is TGTGCCAGCAGCCCTCGGACAGGGCCGAATGAAAAACTGTTTTTT.